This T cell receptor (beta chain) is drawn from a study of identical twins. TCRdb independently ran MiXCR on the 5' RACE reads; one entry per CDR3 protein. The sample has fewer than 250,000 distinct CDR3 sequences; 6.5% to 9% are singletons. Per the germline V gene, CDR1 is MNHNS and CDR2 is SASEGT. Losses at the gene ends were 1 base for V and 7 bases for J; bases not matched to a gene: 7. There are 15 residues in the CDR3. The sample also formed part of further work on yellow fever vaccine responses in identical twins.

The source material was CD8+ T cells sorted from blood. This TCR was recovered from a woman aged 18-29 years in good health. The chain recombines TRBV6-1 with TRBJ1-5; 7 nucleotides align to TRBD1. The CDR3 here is CASSEGQGIRQPQHF. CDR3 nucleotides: TGTGCCAGCAGTGAAGGACAGGGTATTAGGCAGCCCCAGCATTTT.